This T cell receptor (beta chain) was retrieved from a study of tumor-infiltrating lymphocytes in primary liver carcinoma. Of note for this clonotype: The target antigen is unknown. This may stem from a read error, because a much larger clone lies one nucleotide away.

Points from the study as a whole: The difference in top-250-clone fraction between tumors and blood was significant, favoring tumors (p = 0.039).

In germline, CDR1 is SQVTM, CDR2 ANQGSEA. The CDR3 is made up of 13 amino acids. Scientists recovered RNA and DNA together from approximately 20-30 mg of unsorted bulk tissue. From 400 to 500 ng total RNA, TCR beta cDNA was generated with a primer in the constant region. Employing slightly modified ARM-PCR, three nested multiplex PCR rounds were run, and these gave rise to the TCR beta libraries. The two initial PCR rounds, around 10 cycles each, used TRBV1-TRBV30 forward and C-beta reverse primers. Via MiXCR, TCRdb re-called the multiplex PCR reads, giving one row per CDR3 protein. The profile shows some 64,000 distinct CDR3 sequences, about three quarters of them singletons.

The chain employs TRBV29-1 and TRBJ2-5, with 7 bases fitting TRBD2. The clonotype comes from a man aged 35-49 years with primary liver carcinoma and hepatitis B virus infection. Material for sequencing was liver tumor tissue from sampling region 4. Subset specified: tumor region T4, right-lateral pole. The chain's CDR3 is CSLGGRAAETRNF. The CDR3 coding sequence is TGCAGCCTTGGTGGGAGGGCTGCTGAGACCCGGAACTTC.